The 18 T cell receptor beta chains given below trace back to one sample, sequenced in a study of T cells in Graves' hyperthyroidism and ophthalmopathy. There were TCR beta CDR3 regions amplified from RNA transcripts. The HTBI primer set served for first-round RT-PCR of the TCR CDR3. One entry per CDR3 protein, called by TCRdb with MiXCR from the multiplex PCR reads. The sample contains almost 250,000 distinct CDR3 sequences, approximately 23% of which appear only once. The sample taken for sequencing was blood. The receptors here all came from a middle-aged woman with Graves' ophthalmopathy.

This clonotype has at least ten counts. The rearrangement joins TRBV6-1 to TRBJ1-1, with 9 bases fitting TRBD1. Germline CDR1 is MNHNS and CDR2 is SASEGT. This CDR3 contains 15 residues. V lost 2 bases and J lost 7; bases outside the gene matches: 8. The CDR3 sequence: CASSEWWDRANEAFF. The DNA of the CDR3 is TGTGCCAGCAGTGAATGGTGGGACAGGGCTAATGAAGCTTTCTTT.

This clonotype has at least ten counts. V gene TRBV29-1 combines with J gene TRBJ1-1; 10 bases agree with TRBD1. The J segment lost 7 bases and the V segment lost 5 bases, leaving 4 bases of the junction unmatched. The CDR3 runs 12 residues. Germline loops: CDR1 SQVTM, CDR2 ANQGSEA. CDR3 sequence reads: CSVRQGAGEAFF. As DNA, the CDR3 is TGCAGCGTTCGACAGGGGGCTGGTGAAGCTTTCTTT.

This clonotype was seen repeatedly, ten times or more. This chain connects TRBV6-5 to TRBJ2-5, with D perhaps being TRBD1 or TRBD2 (5 bases each). The germline gives CDR1 MNHEY, CDR2 SVGAGI. This CDR3 spans 15 amino acids. V lost 2 bases, J lost 3 bases, and 13 bases lay in between. CDR3 nucleotides: TGTGCCAGCAGTTACCCGACCGGGACGGAAGAGACCCAGTACTTC. Its translation: CASSYPTGTEETQYF.

At least ten counts were recorded for this clonotype. The chain recombines TRBV6-1 with TRBJ1-3; 8 nucleotides agree with TRBD1. J lost 2 bases, V lost 7 bases, and 4 bases had no gene match. The CDR3 consists of 14 residues. Germline V gene sequence: CDR1 MNHNS, CDR2 SASEGT. The CDR3 coding sequence is TGTGCCAGCAATCCGACAGGGGCTGGAAACACCATATATTTT. As protein: CASNPTGAGNTIYF.

This clonotype has at least ten counts. The rearrangement joins TRBV28 to TRBJ1-6; D unresolved. V lost 4 bases, J lost 11 bases, and 21 bases lay in between. Germline values: CDR1 MDHEN, CDR2 SYDVKM. The CDR3 extends over 16 amino acids. The CDR3: CASSSPAAATRAPLHF. The CDR3 coding sequence is TGTGCCAGCAGTTCTCCGGCGGCAGCCACACGGGCACCCCTCCACTTT.

This clonotype occurred many times. DNA for the CDR3: TGTGCCAGCAGTGCATCGGGACACCTCTACGAGCAGTACTTC. Its translation is CASSASGHLYEQYF. This sequence joins TRBV27 and TRBJ2-7, with D tentatively TRBD1 (6 bases). The CDR3 is 14 residues long. Trimming pared 5 bases from V and 3 bases from J, leaving 14 bases between. Germline lookup yields CDR1 MNHEY and CDR2 SMNVEV (reference sequence).

This clonotype was recorded many times. The V call is TRBV28, the J call TRBJ2-2, with 8 positions matching TRBD2. The V and J ends lost 1 base and 0 bases, in that order; junction bases with no gene match: 7. Looked up from germline, CDR1 is MDHEN and CDR2 is SYDVKM. This CDR3 is 18 amino acids long. The CDR3 here is CASSLSLGLGTNTGELFF. The CDR3 bases are TGTGCCAGCAGTTTATCCCTGGGACTAGGGACGAACACCGGGGAGCTGTTTTTT. Full variable domain (rest looked up from reference TRBV28 and TRBJ2-2): DVKVTQSSRYLVKRTGEKVFLECVQDMDHENMFWYRQDPGLGLRLIYFSYDVKMKEKGDIPEGYSVSREKKERFSLILESASTNQTSMYLCASSLSLGLGTNTGELFFGEGSRLTVL.

This chain links TRBV14 with TRBJ1-6, with 8 nucleotides matching TRBD1. After removal of 0 bases from V and 10 bases from J, the junction contained 8 bases not matched to a gene. This CDR3 contains 16 residues. Germline V gene data show CDR1 as SGHDN and CDR2 as FVKESK. CDR3 coding DNA: TGTGCCAGCAGCCAAGAGTGGAACAGGGGGGGCTCACCCCTCCACTTT. Protein sequence: CASSQEWNRGGSPLHF.

This clonotype was observed at least ten times. V is TRBV7-9 and J is TRBJ2-2, with D possibly called TRBD1 or TRBD2 (5 bases each). Germline CDR1 reads SEHNR; CDR2 reads FQNEAQ (reference sequence). This CDR3 has 15 amino acids. V was shortened by 4 bases and J by 7 bases, with 16 bases between the two germline ends. DNA for the CDR3: TGTGCCAGCAGCTCCCGGGACCCCACAGGCGGGGAGCTGTTTTTT. This translates into CASSSRDPTGGELFF.

There are many counts of this clonotype. The DNA for the CDR3 is TGTGCCAGCAGTCCCCTGGGAACAACCTACGAGCAGTACTTC. Translation gives CASSPLGTTYEQYF. The chain is built from TRBV12-3 or TRBV12-4 and TRBJ2-7; D unresolved. This CDR3 is 14 amino acids long. The germline V and J ends were trimmed by 5 bases and 2 bases, with 13 bases remaining between them.

This clonotype was detected ten times or more. The chain carries TRBV28 and TRBJ2-5; 13 bases map to TRBD2. The CDR3 covers 16 residues. Germline assignment: CDR1 MDHEN and CDR2 SYDVKM. With 5 bases clipped from V and 3 bases from J, the junction kept 6 bases outside the gene matches. The CDR3 DNA follows: TGTGCCAGCAGTCCCCCCGGGACTAGCGGGAAAGAGACCCAGTACTTC. Translated, it gives CASSPPGTSGKETQYF.

At least ten counts were recorded for this clonotype. This chain joins TRBV7-9 and TRBJ2-2; the D is unclear. Germline CDR1 reads SEHNR; CDR2 reads FQNEAQ (reference sequence). V was cut by 1 base and J by 5 bases, with 2 bases left in between. The CDR3 is made up of 12 amino acids. CDR3 loop: CASSLVTGELFF. The CDR3 DNA follows: TGTGCCAGCAGCTTAGTAACCGGGGAGCTGTTTTTT.

The chain couples TRBV2 to TRBJ2-7; TRBD1 agrees at 7 bases. CDR1 is SNHLY, CDR2 FYNNEI, per germline. The CDR3 is made up of 15 amino acids. The V segment lost 0 bases and the J segment 3 bases; nucleotides outside the gene matches: 5. The CDR3 DNA follows: TGTGCCAGCAGTGAAGCGCCGGGGACAGTCTACGAGCAGTACTTC. Translating it yields CASSEAPGTVYEQYF.

This rearrangement joins TRBV5-4 to TRBJ2-5; the D gene could be TRBD1 or TRBD2 (5 bases each). The germline V gene encodes CDR1 SGHNT and CDR2 YYREEE (reference sequence). This CDR3 is built from 18 residues. The ends were cut back, 0 bases at V and 1 base at J, with 19 bases in the middle. In DNA form, the CDR3 reads TGTGCCAGCAGCTTGGCGAGCCTGGGGGAGAGGGGCCAAGAGACCCAGTACTTC. It specifies CASSLASLGERGQETQYF.

This rearrangement joins TRBV20-1 to TRBJ2-7; D might be TRBD1 (5 bases). The end of the DNA fits TRBJ2-1 better, so the J call may be wrong. The CDR3 is 14 amino acids. The germline CDR1 and CDR2 sequences are DFQATT and SNEGSKA (reference sequence). DNA for the CDR3: TGCAGTGCCCCTGGGAAAGGTATACACAGGGAGCAGTTCTTC. This codes for CSAPGKGIHREQFF.

Ten or more counts support this clonotype. This chain uses TRBV11-3 with TRBJ2-7, with 10 bases aligning to TRBD1. Germline loops: CDR1 SGHNT, CDR2 YENEEA. This CDR3 has 17 amino acids. V shed 1 base and J 3 bases; nucleotides not matched to a gene: 9. The CDR3 region is CASSLVGGTGAFYEQYF. The CDR3 DNA reads as TGTGCCAGCAGCTTAGTTGGGGGGACAGGGGCCTTCTACGAGCAGTACTTC. Looking up the rest from reference TRBV11-3 and TRBJ2-7 gives the full variable domain: EAGVVQSPRYKIIEKKQPVAFWCNPISGHNTLYWYLQNLGQGPELLIRYENEEAVDDSQLPKDRFSAERLKGVDSTLKIQPAELGDSAVYLCASSLVGGTGAFYEQYFGPGTRLTVT.

This clonotype was seen at least ten times. The V call is TRBV12-3 or TRBV12-4, the J call TRBJ1-2; D is possibly TRBD1 (6 bases). This CDR3 is built from 14 residues. Trimming left V 4 bases short and J 8 bases short, with 17 bases between. CDR3 residues: CASSSLRGSRGYTF. As DNA, the CDR3 is TGTGCCAGCAGTTCCTTGAGGGGGAGTCGAGGCTACACCTTC.

This clonotype was recorded at least ten times. This chain connects TRBV13 to TRBJ2-5; possible D gene TRBD2, 6 bases. V was clipped by 6 bases and J by 5 bases, with 10 bases between them. CDR1 and CDR2 (germline): PRHDT, FYEKMQ (reference sequence). The CDR3 has 12 amino acids. This chain's CDR3 is CASRRRAETQYF. For the CDR3, the DNA is TGTGCCAGCAGACGGAGGGCGGAGACCCAGTACTTC.